This entry describes one TCR beta chain. Germline CDR1 is MGHRA and CDR2 is YSYEKL. The V and J ends lost 4 bases and 2 bases, in that order; junction bases with no gene match: 6. The CDR3 covers 16 residues. This specimen comes from a study of CD8 T cells in Susac syndrome. An amount of RNA that ranged from 0.5 to 1 ug was reverse transcribed with random hexamers. TCRdb independently ran MiXCR on the immunoSEQ multiplex PCR reads; one entry per CDR3 protein. The sample holds 350,000 to 550,000 distinct CDR3 sequences, 85% to 90% seen once. TCR beta sequencing covered blood CD8+ and CD4+ T cells. The material sequenced was CD8+ T cells from PBMCs. This clonotype was obtained from a human donor with multiple sclerosis. The chain employs TRBV4-1 and TRBJ2-3; 10 bases map to TRBD1. CDR3 nucleotides: TGCGCCAGCAGCCCCGAAGGACAGGGGGACACAGATACGCAGTATTTT. Translated: CASSPEGQGDTDTQYF.